This T cell receptor beta chain emerged from a study of identical twins. One entry per CDR3 protein, called by TCRdb with MiXCR from the 5' RACE reads. The data show about 220,000 distinct CDR3 sequences, with 5.5% to 7.5% seen just once and just over 14% held by the top ten. The V gene lost 1 base and the J gene lost 6 bases, with 6 bases spanning the gap. The V gene's germline CDR1 is LNHDA and CDR2 SQIVND (reference sequence). The CDR3 length is 12 residues. This clonotype appeared a few times. The sample was also reused in another study, on T cells expressing NK-cell markers. That paper adds: CD3+CD56+NKG2C+, CD3+CD56+NKG2C- and CD3+CD56-NKG2C+ T cells, once sorted, supplied the TCR beta repertoires. The share of CD8+ T cells held by dominant NKG2C+ clonotypes was about 1.0-7.5% in about six donors. What remained unclear was the HCMV specificity of expanded NKG2C+ T cell clones.

The chain combines TRBV19 with TRBJ1-1, with no clear D. This receptor was identified in a young woman in good health. Input material: CD8+ T cells sorted from blood. The CDR3 DNA follows: TGTGCCAGTAGTATAGGCGGCGCTGAAGCTTTCTTT. It is translated as CASSIGGAEAFF.